A single sample gave rise to the 25 T cell receptor beta chains below, sequenced in a study of cytomegalovirus exposure and HLA in healthy donors. The PCR used 60 Vbeta and 13 Jbeta primers. TCRdb's table, derived via immunoSEQ multiplex PCR, lists solely in-frame clones and lacks some. The sample holds around 140,000 clones, just under 80% seen once. The specimen sequenced was PBMCs. The receptors here all came from a woman aged 18-29 years in good health and CMV-seronegative.

The CDR3 region is CASSGRVYNEQFF. The CDR3 DNA is TGTGCCAGTAGTGGGAGGGTCTACAATGAGCAGTTCTTC. V and J are TRBV19 and TRBJ2-1; TRBD2 aligns across 7 bases. Unmatched junction bases numbered 1, after V lost 5 bases and J lost 3 bases. This CDR3 has 13 amino acids. Per the germline V gene, CDR1 is LNHDA and CDR2 is SQIVND (reference sequence).

This chain joins TRBV5-1 and TRBJ2-5; possibly TRBD1 for D (5 bases). There are 14 residues in the CDR3. The germline V gene has CDR1 SGHRS and CDR2 YFSETQ. The V and J ends lost 2 bases and 1 base respectively, with 9 bases between them. CDR3 protein: CASSFSRAQETQYF. The CDR3 DNA follows: TGCGCCAGCAGCTTTAGCAGGGCCCAAGAGACCCAGTACTTC.

This sequence joins TRBV6-1 and TRBJ1-1; 7 bases map to TRBD1. The CDR3 extends over 14 amino acids. V was clipped by 7 bases and J by 6 bases; unmatched bases: 11. Germline V gene sequence: CDR1 MNHNS, CDR2 SASEGT. The CDR3 bases are TGTGCCAGCACCAGAACCGGACAGGTCTCTGAAGCTTTCTTT. Its protein is CASTRTGQVSEAFF.

This clone appeared a single time. The chain couples TRBV7-2 to TRBJ1-1; 9 nucleotides match TRBD1. CDR3 size: 17 residues. Per the germline V gene, CDR1 is SGHTA and CDR2 is FQGNSA. Trimming cost V 5 bases and J 1 base; bases outside gene matches: 11. The CDR3 region is CASSTTNPGQGNTEAFF. Here the CDR3 DNA reads TGTGCCAGCAGCACCACAAACCCGGGACAGGGGAACACTGAAGCTTTCTTT.

The chain has TRBV29-1 and TRBJ1-1, with D possibly being TRBD1 (5 bases). This CDR3 has 12 amino acids. The germline gives CDR1 SQVTM, CDR2 ANQGSEA. Trimming took off 6 bases at V and 6 bases at J, with 14 bases between the two ends. For the CDR3, the DNA is TGCAGCGTGGGGGTGGGGGGGGCTGAAGCTTTCTTT. This encodes CSVGVGGAEAFF.

The chain recombines TRBV4-1 with TRBJ2-1, with D perhaps TRBD2 (5 bases). The V end was cut by 1 base, the J end by 6 bases, with 7 bases between. Germline V gene lookup returns CDR1 MGHRA and CDR2 YSYEKL. The CDR3 is 13 amino acids. The CDR3 DNA reads as TGCGCCAGCAGCCAAGTCGAGGGCAATGAGCAGTTCTTC. Translated: CASSQVEGNEQFF.

This chain joins TRBV4-1 and TRBJ2-2, with a tentative D call TRBD2 (6 bases). V was shortened by 6 bases and J by 8 bases, with 13 bases between the two germline ends. The germline V gene encodes CDR1 MGHRA and CDR2 YSYEKL. The CDR3 consists of 13 residues. The CDR3 loop is CASSLAITGELFF. The CDR3 region has the DNA TGCGCCAGCAGTCTAGCGATAACTGGGGAGCTGTTTTTT.

This chain connects TRBV18 to TRBJ2-3, with 9 bases lining up with TRBD2. The germline V gene encodes CDR1 KGHSH and CDR2 LQKENI. The junction had 15 bases not matched to a gene; V was cut back by 3 bases and J by 5 bases. The CDR3 runs to 18 residues. In DNA form, the CDR3 reads TGTGCCAGCTCACCGAGGGGTGGTAGCGGGAGCGGTGGAGATACGCAGTATTTT. The encoded protein is CASSPRGGSGSGGDTQYF.

In its sample, this clone was seen many times. The chain is built from TRBV30 and TRBJ1-1, with unresolved D. Germline V CDR1 and CDR2: GTSNPN, SVGIG (reference sequence). The germline V and J ends were trimmed by 4 bases and 0 bases, with 9 bases remaining between them. CDR3 size: 13 residues. CDR3 nucleotides: TGTGCCTGGAAGTCTGGGCTGAACACTGAAGCTTTCTTT. Its translation: CAWKSGLNTEAFF.

About this clone itself: Other DNA sequences of this sample code for an identical CDR3. This chain links TRBV18 with TRBJ1-1, with D possibly matching TRBD1 (6 bases). Trimming left V 3 bases short and J 1 base short, with 6 bases between. The CDR3 is 13 residues long. Looked up from germline, CDR1 is KGHSH and CDR2 is LQKENI. CDR3 residues: CASSPGQNTEAFF. The CDR3 DNA follows: TGTGCCAGCTCACCGGGACAGAACACTGAAGCTTTCTTT.

The chain has TRBV30 and TRBJ2-7, with 12 bases fitting TRBD2. The trim removed 0 bases at V and 3 bases at J, leaving 15 bases unmatched. The germline gives CDR1 GTSNPN, CDR2 SVGIG (reference sequence). The CDR3 spans 19 residues. The CDR3 sequence is CAWSVGSGLAGPALYEQYF. In nucleotides, the CDR3 is TGTGCCTGGAGTGTAGGTTCCGGACTAGCGGGACCGGCCCTCTACGAGCAGTACTTC.

V and J are TRBV11-2 and TRBJ2-7; D gene uncertain. This CDR3 is built from 14 residues. Germline CDR1 is SGHAT and CDR2 is FQNNGV. V lost 5 bases and J 3 bases, leaving 14 bases between the germline ends. CDR3 loop: CASSPTRGRYEQYF. Written as DNA, the CDR3 is TGTGCCAGCAGCCCCACTCGCGGCCGCTACGAGCAGTACTTC.

The chain is built from TRBV5-1 and TRBJ2-2; D is possibly TRBD1 (6 bases). The germline gives CDR1 SGHRS, CDR2 YFSETQ. V lost 0 bases and J 6 bases, leaving 9 bases between the germline ends. The CDR3 runs to 14 residues. The CDR3 sequence: CASSLDRESGELFF. The CDR3 nucleotides are TGCGCCAGCAGCTTGGACAGGGAATCCGGGGAGCTGTTTTTT.

This clone was seen only once. This chain joins TRBV7-2 and TRBJ2-2, with a tentative D call TRBD2 (5 bases). Germline CDR1 SGHTA, CDR2 FQGNSA. The CDR3 is 17 amino acids. With 1 base removed from V and 6 bases from J, the gap between germline ends came to 18 bases. The CDR3 is CASSLDLATGRAGELFF. In DNA form, the CDR3 reads TGTGCCAGCAGCTTAGATTTAGCGACCGGAAGGGCCGGGGAGCTGTTTTTT.

This clone was detected a few times. Other DNA sequences in this sample translate to the same CDR3. The chain uses TRBV6-1 and TRBJ2-7, with 13 bases lining up with TRBD2. CDR3 length: 15 amino acids. With V trimmed by 1 base and J by 4 bases, 1 base remained unmatched. Germline V gene data show CDR1 as MNHNS and CDR2 as SASEGT. CDR3 sequence (DNA): TGTGCCAGCAGTGAAGGGACTAGCGGGAGTTACGAGCAGTACTTC. Translated: CASSEGTSGSYEQYF.

This clone was observed a handful of times. This chain uses TRBV7-9 with TRBJ2-1; D gene ambiguous. Trimming removed 5 bases at V and 2 bases at J, with 13 bases between. Germline V CDR1 and CDR2: SEHNR, FQNEAQ (reference sequence). This CDR3 is built from 15 residues. The CDR3 here is CASSNNIAAYNEQFF. The CDR3 region has the DNA TGTGCCAGCAGCAACAACATAGCCGCCTACAATGAGCAGTTCTTC.

This clone was detected a few times. This sequence joins TRBV9 and TRBJ2-7; 11 bases map to TRBD2. CDR1 and CDR2 from the germline V gene are SGDLS and YYNGEE. The J segment lost 5 bases and the V segment lost 2 bases, leaving 6 bases of the junction unmatched. CDR3 size: 15 residues. CDR3 loop: CASSVASGRSNEQYF. The CDR3 region has the DNA TGTGCCAGCAGCGTGGCTAGCGGGAGGAGCAACGAGCAGTACTTC.

The chain carries TRBV29-1 and TRBJ1-1; TRBD1 matches at 9 bases. J lost 7 bases, V lost 5 bases, and 8 bases had no gene match. The germline gives CDR1 SQVTM, CDR2 ANQGSEA. The CDR3 spans 13 residues. The chain's CDR3 is CSVKGTGWIEAFF. The CDR3, as DNA: TGCAGCGTTAAAGGGACAGGGTGGATTGAAGCTTTCTTT.

V is TRBV2 and J is TRBJ1-1; 7 bases are a match to TRBD1. CDR3 length: 15 amino acids. CDR1 is SNHLY, CDR2 FYNNEI, per germline. Trimming removed 6 bases from V and 1 base from J; junction bases left unmatched: 8. The CDR3 here is CASRGVQGSNTEAFF. CDR3 sequence (DNA): TGTGCCAGCAGGGGAGTACAGGGGTCGAACACTGAAGCTTTCTTT.

The chain has TRBV6-6 and TRBJ2-7, with D perhaps TRBD2 (5 bases). The V end lost 0 bases, the J end lost 0 bases, and 9 bases lay between the germline ends. Germline V lookup: CDR1 MNHNY, CDR2 SVGAGI (reference sequence). CDR3 length equals 15 residues. The CDR3 DNA follows: TGTGCCAGCAGTTACTCTGGGGAGAGCTCCTACGAGCAGTACTTC. It specifies CASSYSGESSYEQYF.

CDR3 protein: CASSLSGSGETQYF. In nucleotides, the CDR3 is TGCGCCAGCAGCCTCAGCGGATCTGGAGAGACCCAGTACTTC. The chain combines TRBV10-1 with TRBJ2-5, with D possibly matching TRBD2 (5 bases). Trimming removed 6 bases from V and 4 bases from J, with 15 bases in between. Germline CDR1 is WNHNN and CDR2 is SYGVQD (reference sequence). The CDR3 has 14 residues.

The chain uses TRBV5-6 and TRBJ1-1; no reliable D call. Germline lookup yields CDR1 SGHDT and CDR2 YYEEEE. V lost 3 bases, J lost 0 bases, and 18 bases lay in between. The CDR3 is made up of 17 amino acids. As DNA, the CDR3 is TGTGCCAGCAGCTCCCGAGGTGCGGGCAGTGTGAACACTGAAGCTTTCTTT. This translates into CASSSRGAGSVNTEAFF. Looking up the rest from reference TRBV5-6 and TRBJ1-1 gives the full variable domain: DAGVTQSPTHLIKTRGQQVTLRCSPKSGHDTVSWYQQALGQGPQFIFQYYEEEERQRGNFPDRFSGHQFPNYSSELNVNALLLGDSALYLCASSSRGAGSVNTEAFFGQGTRLTVV.

J is TRBJ2-3 and V is TRBV7-9, with 11 nucleotides matching TRBD2. V was clipped by 5 bases and J by 6 bases; unmatched bases: 13. Germline values: CDR1 SEHNR, CDR2 FQNEAQ (reference sequence). The CDR3 consists of 17 residues. In nucleotides, the CDR3 is TGTGCCAGCAGCCTTACGTTAGCGGGAGGGCCCAGGGATACGCAGTATTTT. Translating it yields CASSLTLAGGPRDTQYF. Full variable domain (missing parts from reference TRBV7-9 and TRBJ2-3): DTGVSQNPRHKITKRGQNVTFRCDPISEHNRLYWYRQTLGQGPEFLTYFQNEAQLEKSRLLSDRFSAERPKGSFSTLEIQRTEQGDSAMYLCASSLTLAGGPRDTQYFGPGTRLTVL.

The rearrangement uses TRBV30 and TRBJ1-1; no clear D. The ends were cut back, 2 bases at V and 6 bases at J, with 7 bases in the middle. The CDR3 is 11 residues long. The germline gives CDR1 GTSNPN, CDR2 SVGIG (reference sequence). The CDR3 DNA sequence: TGTGCCTGGAGTCCCCGCGCTGAAGCTTTCTTT. Translated: CAWSPRAEAFF.

J is TRBJ2-2 and V is TRBV9; TRBD2 agrees at 11 bases. The CDR3 consists of 17 residues. In germline, CDR1 is SGDLS, CDR2 YYNGEE. J lost 8 bases, V lost 3 bases, and 12 bases had no gene match. The CDR3 nucleotides are TGTGCCAGCAGCGCGCGGACTAGCGGGCGCCGGGCGGGGGAGCTGTTTTTT. This codes for CASSARTSGRRAGELFF. The full variable domain, with the rest looked up from reference TRBV9 and TRBJ2-2, is DSGVTQTPKHLITATGQRVTLRCSPRSGDLSVYWYQQSLDQGLQFLIQYYNGEERAKGNILERFSAQQFPDLHSELNLSSLELGDSALYFCASSARTSGRRAGELFFGEGSRLTVL.